Each of the 12 T cell receptor beta chains below was sequenced from the same sample in a study of blood T cell repertoires in COVID-19. Measured with immunoSEQ multiplex PCR; TCRdb has only the in-frame clones, and not every one. The sample yields about 400,000 clones, just under 90% seen once. Sequencing used PBMCs or T cells enriched from blood (not recorded which). All receptors come from a woman in her twenties or thirties who had recovered from COVID-19.

This CDR3 reads CASSLDLAETQYF. The CDR3 DNA sequence: TGTGCCAGCAGCTTAGATCTAGCGGAGACCCAGTACTTC. The chain recombines TRBV7-9 with TRBJ2-5; possible D gene TRBD2, 6 bases. The CDR3 is made up of 13 amino acids. V was cut by 1 base and J by 5 bases, with 8 bases left in between. CDR1 SEHNR and CDR2 FQNEAQ come from the germline V gene (reference sequence).

This sequence joins TRBV18 and TRBJ2-1; no clear D. Germline values: CDR1 KGHSH, CDR2 LQKENI. The V gene lost 0 bases and the J gene lost 4 bases, with 10 bases spanning the gap. The CDR3 runs to 15 residues. This chain's CDR3 is CASSPPPAGYNEQFF. The CDR3 coding sequence is TGTGCCAGCTCACCACCCCCCGCCGGGTACAATGAGCAGTTCTTC.

This clone was seen only a few times. V and J are TRBV6-4 and TRBJ2-1; 7 bases agree with TRBD1. The CDR3 consists of 14 residues. Unmatched junction bases numbered 12, after V lost 8 bases and J lost 8 bases. Germline V lookup: CDR1 MRHNA, CDR2 SNTAGT. CDR3 amino acids: CASARTGESHEQFF. In DNA form, the CDR3 reads TGTGCCAGCGCTAGGACAGGAGAGAGCCATGAGCAGTTCTTC.

The chain uses TRBV5-1 and TRBJ1-6, with TRBD1 identical over 9 bases. Germline CDR1 SGHRS, CDR2 YFSETQ. CDR3 length: 14 residues. V shed 0 bases, J shed 9 bases, and the junction held 1 base outside the gene matches. CDR3 sequence reads: CASSLGQGVSPLHF. The CDR3 region has the DNA TGCGCCAGCAGCTTGGGACAGGGGGTTTCACCCCTCCACTTT.

The chain uses TRBV30 and TRBJ1-1; the D is unclear. CDR1 and CDR2 (germline): GTSNPN, SVGIG (reference sequence). Trimming took off 0 bases at V and 7 bases at J, with 9 bases between the two ends. The CDR3 covers 12 residues. The CDR3 loop reads CAWSVARDEAFF. The CDR3 nucleotides read TGTGCCTGGAGTGTAGCTCGGGATGAAGCTTTCTTT.

As for this clone: Distinct nucleotide sequences in the sample also encode this CDR3. The rearrangement uses TRBV11-2 and TRBJ2-3; the match to TRBD2 covers 7 bases. V lost 0 bases to trimming and J lost 3 bases; unmatched junction nucleotides: 3. The germline gives CDR1 SGHAT, CDR2 FQNNGV. The CDR3 is 15 amino acids. The CDR3 is CASSLEASGTDTQYF. The CDR3 DNA reads TGTGCCAGCAGCTTAGAAGCTAGCGGAACAGATACGCAGTATTTT.

V and J are TRBV5-4 and TRBJ2-5; maybe TRBD2 (6 bases). Per the germline V gene, CDR1 is SGHNT and CDR2 is YYREEE (reference sequence). The V end was cut by 0 bases, the J end by 2 bases, with 11 bases between. The CDR3 spans 15 residues. CDR3 sequence reads: CASSLAAGRQETQYF. CDR3 nucleotide sequence: TGTGCCAGCAGCTTGGCGGCGGGGCGGCAAGAGACCCAGTACTTC.

V usage is TRBV4-3 and J usage is TRBJ1-5; tentatively, D is TRBD1 (6 bases). The V end lost 0 bases, the J end lost 5 bases, and 14 bases lay between the germline ends. This CDR3 spans 16 amino acids. CDR1 and CDR2 from the germline V gene are LGHNA and YSLEER. The CDR3 protein is CASSQDPGVNYQPQHF. The CDR3 bases are TGCGCCAGCAGCCAAGATCCAGGGGTAAACTATCAGCCCCAGCATTTT.

J is TRBJ2-5 and V is TRBV6-5; D gene ambiguous. This CDR3 has 14 residues. Germline lookup yields CDR1 MNHEY and CDR2 SVGAGI. V was cut by 7 bases and J by 1 base, with 13 bases left in between. The CDR3 is CASIAQISQETQYF. The CDR3 bases are TGTGCCAGCATTGCTCAGATCAGCCAAGAGACCCAGTACTTC.

This chain connects TRBV3-1 (or the pseudogene TRBV3-2) to TRBJ1-5; D call uncertain. CDR3 length equals 14 residues. Trimming took 2 bases from V and 1 from J, leaving 6 bases between them. The germline gives CDR1 LGHDT, CDR2 YNNKEL (reference sequence). The CDR3 region has the DNA TGTGCCAGCAGCCAACGGAGCAGCAATCAGCCCCAGCATTTT. Translating it yields CASSQRSSNQPQHF.

The chain uses TRBV2 and TRBJ2-1, with a weak D call TRBD2 (6 bases). The CDR3 covers 13 residues. V lost 5 bases, J lost 6 bases, and 11 bases lay in between. Looked up from germline, CDR1 is SNHLY and CDR2 is FYNNEI. The CDR3 DNA follows: TGTGCCAGCAGTCAGACTAGTCCCAATGAGCAGTTCTTC. This translates into CASSQTSPNEQFF.

The chain has TRBV27 and TRBJ2-5; the D gene is possibly TRBD2 (6 bases). The ends were cut back, 2 bases at V and 5 bases at J, with 24 bases in the middle. The CDR3 covers 18 residues. Germline assignment: CDR1 MNHEY and CDR2 SMNVEV (reference sequence). The CDR3 is CASSLNFLVAAIGETQYF. As DNA, the CDR3 is TGTGCCAGCAGTTTAAATTTTCTGGTAGCGGCAATCGGGGAGACCCAGTACTTC.